The 5 T cell receptor beta chains given below trace back to one sample, sequenced in a study of chemoradiotherapy in HPV16-positive cancers. Generated by immunoSEQ multiplex PCR, the TCRdb table keeps only in-frame clones and is missing some. The data contain 25,000 to 35,000 clones, 90% to 95% of them singletons. The sequencing here drew on blood, taken from a patient who underwent chemoradiotherapy. The receptors originated from a human donor with HPV-associated anogenital cancer.

V gene TRBV5-1 combines with J gene TRBJ2-1, with no clear D. The germline gives CDR1 SGHRS, CDR2 YFSETQ. This CDR3 has 14 residues. The V end was cut by 0 bases, the J end by 4 bases, with 8 bases between. The CDR3 coding sequence is TGCGCCAGCAGCTTGGGCGACGGTTACAATGAGCAGTTCTTC. Its protein product is CASSLGDGYNEQFF.

V is TRBV10-3 and J is TRBJ2-7; D gene uncertain. The CDR3 is 15 amino acids. Trimming stripped 9 bases from V and 7 bases from J, with 25 bases between. Germline lookup yields CDR1 ENHRY and CDR2 SYGVKD. This chain's CDR3 is CAIKTATGPGSEQYF. The CDR3 coding sequence is TGTGCCATTAAGACGGCGACCGGTCCCGGATCGGAGCAGTACTTC.

A note on this clone: A junction boundary mismatches the germline segment, possibly from a read error. The chain is built from TRBV5-1 and TRBJ2-7; the match to TRBD2 covers 8 bases. The CDR3 sequence is 14 residues long. CDR1 and CDR2 (germline): SGHRS, YFSETQ. The DNA of the CDR3 is TGCGCCGGCAGCGGGGGCCTCGACCGCTACGAGCAGTACTTC. It translates to CAGSGGLDRYEQYF. Supplemented by reference TRBV5-1 and TRBJ2-7, the full variable domain reads KAGVTQTPRYLIKTRGQQVTLSCSPISGHRSVSWYQQTPGQGLQFLFEYFSETQRNKGNFPGRFSGRQFSNSRSEMNVSTLELGDSALYLCAGSGGLDRYEQYFGPGTRLTVT.

The chain links TRBV10-3 to TRBJ2-7; 7 bases agree with TRBD1. V lost 6 bases and J lost 3; bases outside the gene matches: 5. The germline V gene has CDR1 ENHRY and CDR2 SYGVKD. The CDR3 covers 13 residues. The CDR3 here is CAIRAGTDYEQYF. In DNA form, the CDR3 reads TGTGCCATCAGGGCTGGGACAGACTACGAGCAGTACTTC.

The chain joins TRBV7-9 to TRBJ1-4; maybe TRBD1 (5 bases). This CDR3 is 14 amino acids long. V dropped 4 bases and J dropped 3 bases, with 9 bases sitting between them. CDR1 is SEHNR, CDR2 FQNEAQ, per germline (reference sequence). CDR3 sequence: CASSSQGSNEKLFF. The CDR3 DNA reads as TGTGCCAGCAGCTCTCAGGGCTCTAATGAAAAACTGTTTTTT.